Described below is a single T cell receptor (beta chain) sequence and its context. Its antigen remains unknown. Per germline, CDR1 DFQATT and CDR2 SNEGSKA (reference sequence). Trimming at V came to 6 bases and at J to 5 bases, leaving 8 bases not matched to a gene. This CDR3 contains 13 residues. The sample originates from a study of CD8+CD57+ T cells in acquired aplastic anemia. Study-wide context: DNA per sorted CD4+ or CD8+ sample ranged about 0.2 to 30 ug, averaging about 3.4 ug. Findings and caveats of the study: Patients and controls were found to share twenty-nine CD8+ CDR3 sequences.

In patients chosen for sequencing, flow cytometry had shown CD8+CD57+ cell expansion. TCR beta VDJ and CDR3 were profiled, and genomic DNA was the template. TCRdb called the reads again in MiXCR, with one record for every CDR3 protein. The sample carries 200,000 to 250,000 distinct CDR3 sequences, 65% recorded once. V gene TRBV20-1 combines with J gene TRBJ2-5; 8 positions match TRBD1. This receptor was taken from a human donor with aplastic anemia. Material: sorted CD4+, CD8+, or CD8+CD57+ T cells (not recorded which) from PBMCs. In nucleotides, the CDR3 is TGCAGTGCCGGACAGGGATTGGGTGAGACCCAGTACTTC. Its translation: CSAGQGLGETQYF.